This T cell receptor (beta chain) appears in the sequencing data of a study of cytotoxic CD8 clonotypes in ibrutinib-treated CLL. Study background: In all, 10 to 11 patients were relapsed/refractory, approximately 14 were treatment-naive and about 18 were IGHV unmutated. Response samples were obtained once patients had received a median 12 months of treatment, range 6 to 36. Study outcomes and limitations: Under treatment, the uncommon public clonotypes either contracted or remained stable.

Target depth was 1 in 200,000 to 1 in 1 million T cells, about 10x per clonotype. Measured with immunoSEQ multiplex PCR; TCRdb has only the in-frame clones, and not every one. Of some 200,000 clones listed, approximately 75% are singletons. Trimming removed 2 bases from V and 3 bases from J, with 11 bases in between. The CDR3 contains 15 residues. The germline V gene has CDR1 MNHNY and CDR2 SVGAGI (reference sequence). On this clone itself: What it recognizes is unknown.

The sequence derives from a human donor with chronic lymphocytic leukemia. Sequencing was performed on PBMCs, taken after 12 months of ibrutinib treatment. The chain joins TRBV6-6 to TRBJ2-1; D uncertain. The CDR3 DNA reads TGTGCCAGCAGTTACGACGGCCCGGGCTACAATGAGCAGTTCTTC. Translated: CASSYDGPGYNEQFF.